This TCR delta chain was obtained from a study of γδ T cells in repeated Plasmodium falciparum infection. Bulk repertoires came from Vgamma9/Vdelta2+ or Vdelta2-negative gammadelta T cells flow-sorted from PBMC. In this sample, this clone turned up a few times. The protein held in TCRdb is that of a much larger clone and does not match this DNA's translation at residue 12, likely because of a read error; the protein shown is translated from the DNA. TCRdb re-called clones from the multiplex PCR reads via CATT. The table includes around 89,000 delta-chain clones, under 1.5% detected once. The CDR3 is made up of 17 amino acids. Trimming shortened V by 1 base and J by 3 bases, and 20 bases separated the two germline ends. Looked up from germline, CDR1 is GEAIGNYY and CDR2 is EKD.

The chain is built from TRDV2 and TRDJ1; D is unclear. Germline matching of the DNA provided the J gene here, since TCRdb leaves it blank. The TCR comes from a pool of human donors (malaria-infected and uninfected, not separated). The sequenced sample was gamma-delta T cells from blood. DNA of the CDR3: TGTGCCTGTGACACTGTCTACACCGGAGGGTACGCCGATAAACTCATCTTT. It is translated as CACDTVYTGGYADKLIF.